One sample yielded the 26 T cell receptor beta chains listed below, sequenced in a study of blood T cell repertoires in COVID-19. The method was immunoSEQ multiplex PCR; TCRdb's version includes in-frame clones alone and lacks a portion of them. The repertoire holds around 150,000 clones, with about nine tenths as singletons. The sample was peripheral blood. Receptors were obtained from a man aged 18 to 30 with acute or convalescent COVID-19.

The V gene is TRBV10-1, the J gene TRBJ2-3, with 11 positions matching TRBD1. The CDR3 runs 14 residues. Germline trimming cut 7 bases from V and 4 bases from J; bases unmatched to any gene: 4. Germline CDR1 WNHNN, CDR2 SYGVQD (reference sequence). The CDR3 bases are TGCGCCAGCACCGGACAGGGGGCCGCAGATACGCAGTATTTT. This encodes CASTGQGAADTQYF.

CDR3 sequence (DNA): TGTGCCAGCAGTACAACGACAGCTAATTCACCCCTCCACTTT. Translated, it gives CASSTTTANSPLHF. The chain uses TRBV6-6 and TRBJ1-6, with D perhaps matching TRBD1 (5 bases). Trimming took off 5 bases at V and 6 bases at J, with 11 bases between the two ends. The CDR3 runs 14 residues. Germline V CDR1 and CDR2: MNHNY, SVGAGI (reference sequence).

In DNA, the CDR3 is TGTGCCAGCAGTCGTTGGGGGCAGGGGGCCGGTATCACTGAAGCTTTCTTT. Its protein product is CASSRWGQGAGITEAFF. The chain combines TRBV27 with TRBJ1-1; 8 bases line up with TRBD1. Unmatched junction bases numbered 15, after V lost 5 bases and J lost 4 bases. Per the germline V gene, CDR1 is MNHEY and CDR2 is SMNVEV (reference sequence). The CDR3 runs 17 residues.

The rearrangement uses TRBV11-2 and TRBJ2-3; TRBD2 agrees at 7 bases. J lost 2 bases, V lost 5 bases, and 10 bases had no gene match. Germline loops: CDR1 SGHAT, CDR2 FQNNGV. This CDR3 is built from 16 residues. DNA for the CDR3: TGTGCCAGCAGCCCTGAGCTAGCGGTCATCACAGATACGCAGTATTTT. It is translated as CASSPELAVITDTQYF.

The chain combines TRBV6-2 or TRBV6-3 with TRBJ1-2, with 7 bases fitting TRBD1. The trim removed 0 bases at V and 4 bases at J, leaving 2 bases unmatched. The length of the CDR3 is 14 residues. Germline V gene sequence: CDR1 MNHEY, CDR2 SVGEGT. The chain's CDR3 is CASSYSGGSYGYTF. For the CDR3, the DNA is TGTGCCAGCAGTTACTCAGGGGGCAGCTATGGCTACACCTTC.

The sample holds one count of this clone. J is TRBJ1-4 and V is TRBV6-1; unclear D gene. CDR1 is MNHNS and CDR2 is SASEGT in the germline V gene. The CDR3 is 13 amino acids. The V end was cut by 7 bases, the J end by 7 bases, with 13 bases between. This CDR3 is CASTPRGVEKLFF. The DNA of the CDR3 is TGTGCCAGCACCCCACGAGGAGTTGAAAAACTGTTTTTT.

Only one count was recorded for this clone. The V call is TRBV7-7, the J call TRBJ2-3; tentatively, D is TRBD2 (6 bases). The CDR3 is 15 amino acids. Germline V gene sequence: CDR1 SSHAT, CDR2 FNYEAQ (reference sequence). V was pared by 1 base and J by 9 bases, with 17 bases between. The CDR3 nucleotides read TGTGCCAGCAGCTTAGGGGACTCGGGGGATGGAACGCAGTATTTT. It codes for CASSLGDSGDGTQYF.

The chain couples TRBV6-5 to TRBJ2-7; 7 nucleotides line up with TRBD2. This CDR3 has 16 amino acids. The trim removed 0 bases at V and 3 bases at J, leaving 8 bases unmatched. Per germline, CDR1 MNHEY and CDR2 SVGAGI. CDR3 nucleotides: TGTGCCAGCAGTTACTCGAAGGGGACTACAGACTACGAGCAGTACTTC. Protein sequence: CASSYSKGTTDYEQYF.

J is TRBJ1-5 and V is TRBV19; D is perhaps TRBD1 (6 bases). The CDR3 has 17 amino acids. Germline assignment: CDR1 LNHDA and CDR2 SQIVND (reference sequence). V was shortened by 5 bases and J by 1 base, with 18 bases between the two germline ends. The CDR3 here is CASSAPQGRGSNQPQHF. For the CDR3, the DNA is TGTGCCAGTAGTGCGCCACAGGGAAGGGGAAGCAATCAGCCCCAGCATTTT. Looking up the rest from reference TRBV19 and TRBJ1-5 gives the full variable domain: DGGITQSPKYLFRKEGQNVTLSCEQNLNHDAMYWYRQDPGQGLRLIYYSQIVNDFQKGDIAEGYSVSREKKESFPLTVTSAQKNPTAFYLCASSAPQGRGSNQPQHFGDGTRLSIL.

The rearrangement uses TRBV5-1 and TRBJ1-1, with 8 bases identical to TRBD1. Losses at the gene ends were 3 bases for V and 4 bases for J; bases not matched to a gene: 8. Germline V lookup: CDR1 SGHRS, CDR2 YFSETQ. This CDR3 has 15 amino acids. The CDR3 protein is CASSSGQGFVTEAFF. The CDR3 nucleotides read TGCGCCAGCAGCTCAGGACAGGGTTTCGTCACTGAAGCTTTCTTT.

This clone was picked up one time. This rearrangement joins TRBV10-3 to TRBJ2-1, with a tentative D call TRBD1 (6 bases). CDR1 and CDR2 from the germline V gene are ENHRY and SYGVKD. Trimming pared 6 bases from V and 4 bases from J, leaving 13 bases between. This CDR3 contains 14 residues. CDR3 sequence reads: CAISPPRGYNEQFF. The DNA of the CDR3 is TGTGCCATCAGCCCCCCTAGGGGGTACAATGAGCAGTTCTTC.

The V call is TRBV6-5, the J call TRBJ2-1; TRBD2 agrees at 10 bases. V dropped 10 bases and J dropped 4; count of bases not matched to a gene: 10. The CDR3 loop spans 15 amino acids. Germline V CDR1 and CDR2: MNHEY, SVGAGI. The CDR3 is CATSWTSGPYNEQFF. Written as DNA, the CDR3 is TGTGCCACCAGCTGGACTAGCGGACCTTACAATGAGCAGTTCTTC.

The chain joins TRBV5-4 to TRBJ2-5, with D uncertain. The length of the CDR3 is 13 residues. The ends were cut back, 0 bases at V and 5 bases at J, with 8 bases in the middle. Per germline, CDR1 SGHNT and CDR2 YYREEE (reference sequence). Written as DNA, the CDR3 is TGTGCCAGCAGCTTGGCCCTCGGGGAGACCCAGTACTTC. Translation gives CASSLALGETQYF.

This clone was counted once. The chain has TRBV5-1 and TRBJ2-1; D possibly corresponds to TRBD1 (6 bases). This CDR3 comprises 15 residues. In germline, CDR1 is SGHRS, CDR2 YFSETQ. V dropped 0 bases and J dropped 8 bases, with 15 bases sitting between them. The CDR3 loop reads CASSLERTGMDEQFF. The DNA for the CDR3 is TGCGCCAGCAGCTTGGAAAGAACAGGGATGGATGAGCAGTTCTTC. Drawing the rest from reference TRBV5-1 and TRBJ2-1, the complete variable domain is KAGVTQTPRYLIKTRGQQVTLSCSPISGHRSVSWYQQTPGQGLQFLFEYFSETQRNKGNFPGRFSGRQFSNSRSEMNVSTLELGDSALYLCASSLERTGMDEQFFGPGTRLTVL.

The rearrangement links TRBV5-4 to TRBJ1-2; D perhaps matches TRBD1 (5 bases). The CDR3 spans 14 residues. CDR1 and CDR2 (germline): SGHNT, YYREEE (reference sequence). Between the trimmed V and J ends, which lost 0 bases and 4 bases, there was a span of 10 bases. The CDR3 loop reads CASSLEGRGYGYTF. The CDR3 DNA reads TGTGCCAGCAGCTTGGAGGGGCGGGGCTATGGCTACACCTTC. Based on the CDR3 plus reference TRBV5-4 and TRBJ1-2, the full variable domain is ETGVTQSPTHLIKTRGQQVTLRCSSQSGHNTVSWYQQALGQGPQFIFQYYREEENGRGNFPPRFSGLQFPNYSSELNVNALELDDSALYLCASSLEGRGYGYTFGSGTRLTVV.

The chain carries TRBV5-1 and TRBJ1-1; D is unresolved. The CDR3 covers 13 residues. The V gene lost 4 bases and the J gene lost 3 bases, with 10 bases spanning the gap. Germline loops: CDR1 SGHRS, CDR2 YFSETQ. CDR3 nucleotides: TGCGCCAGCAGCCCTAAATCTGACACTGAAGCTTTCTTT. It encodes CASSPKSDTEAFF. The complete variable domain, with remaining parts taken from reference TRBV5-1 and TRBJ1-1, reads KAGVTQTPRYLIKTRGQQVTLSCSPISGHRSVSWYQQTPGQGLQFLFEYFSETQRNKGNFPGRFSGRQFSNSRSEMNVSTLELGDSALYLCASSPKSDTEAFFGQGTRLTVV.

The chain couples TRBV7-9 to TRBJ1-2; D gene uncertain. Trimming removed 3 bases from V and 5 bases from J, with 19 bases in between. Germline lookup yields CDR1 SEHNR and CDR2 FQNEAQ (reference sequence). The CDR3 spans 16 residues. CDR3 DNA sequence: TGTGCCAGCAGCTTTCGGGAGGTGAAAGATCTGTATGGCTACACCTTC. Translated: CASSFREVKDLYGYTF.

In DNA form, the CDR3 reads TGTGCCAGCAGCCATACTATTGAAGCTTTCTTT. The encoded protein is CASSHTIEAFF. This chain joins TRBV5-8 and TRBJ1-1; D gene ambiguous. Germline V gene sequence: CDR1 SGHTS, CDR2 YDEGEE. CDR3 length: 11 residues. The V end was cut by 4 bases, the J end by 7 bases, with 8 bases between.

The rearrangement joins TRBV18 to TRBJ1-5, with TRBD1 matching 8 bases. Germline CDR1 and CDR2: KGHSH and LQKENI. V was clipped by 6 bases and J by 7 bases; unmatched bases: 8. The CDR3 is 14 residues long. In nucleotides, the CDR3 is TGTGCCAGCTCCCTCGGACAGGGCGGCCAGCCCCAGCATTTT. Amino acid sequence: CASSLGQGGQPQHF.

This chain links TRBV2 with TRBJ2-5; maybe TRBD1 (7 bases). Germline V gives CDR1 SNHLY, CDR2 FYNNEI. Trimming pared 7 bases from V and 5 bases from J, leaving 14 bases between. This CDR3 has 13 residues. CDR3 sequence (DNA): TGTGCCAGCATTATCCCAGGGGGGGAGACCCAGTACTTC. Its protein is CASIIPGGETQYF.

For this clone: The identical CDR3 is also encoded by other nucleotide sequences in the sample. V and J are TRBV4-1 and TRBJ2-7, with D tentatively TRBD1 (5 bases). Germline loops: CDR1 MGHRA, CDR2 YSYEKL. The V end was cut by 0 bases, the J end by 0 bases, with 9 bases between. This CDR3 is 15 amino acids long. CDR3 region: CASSQDRESSYEQYF. The CDR3, as DNA: TGCGCCAGCAGCCAAGACAGGGAAAGCTCCTACGAGCAGTACTTC.

The genes are TRBV7-6 and TRBJ2-1, with 8 bases aligning to TRBD2. The V and J ends lost 4 bases and 12 bases, in that order; junction bases with no gene match: 11. The germline CDR1 and CDR2 sequences are SGHVS and FNYEAQ. The CDR3 covers 14 residues. The CDR3 DNA reads TGTGCCAGCAGCTCTATCCTACTAGCGGAATTGCAGTTCTTC. Translated: CASSSILLAELQFF.

The V call is TRBV7-9, the J call TRBJ1-1; possibly TRBD1 for D (6 bases). Germline V gene lookup returns CDR1 SEHNR and CDR2 FQNEAQ (reference sequence). CDR3 length: 13 residues. V lost 5 bases and J lost 6, with 13 bases in between. The CDR3 sequence: CASSLGHGAEAFF. The CDR3 DNA follows: TGTGCCAGCAGCCTGGGACACGGGGCTGAAGCTTTCTTT.

The rearrangement links TRBV6-2 or TRBV6-3 to TRBJ1-1, with D unresolved. This CDR3 spans 15 amino acids. Trimming left V 1 base short and J 1 base short, with 10 bases between. CDR1 and CDR2 from the germline V gene are MNHEY and SVGEGT. The CDR3 sequence: CASSYYRLKNTEAFF. Written as DNA, the CDR3 is TGTGCCAGCAGTTACTACCGACTGAAGAACACTGAAGCTTTCTTT.

This sequence joins TRBV6-6 and TRBJ1-6; D not resolved. The V and J ends lost 7 bases and 3 bases respectively, with 13 bases between them. The CDR3 spans 15 residues. Germline-derived CDR1 and CDR2 are MNHNY and SVGAGI (reference sequence). The CDR3 protein is CASTPGDNYNSPLHF. The CDR3 DNA sequence: TGTGCCAGCACCCCGGGTGATAACTATAATTCACCCCTCCACTTT.

V usage is TRBV4-1 and J usage is TRBJ1-2; weak D call: TRBD1 (5 bases). Germline V gene data show CDR1 as MGHRA and CDR2 as YSYEKL. The CDR3 sequence is 18 residues long. V was clipped by 2 bases and J by 5 bases, with 24 bases between them. This CDR3 reads CASSQSSGASDSWYGYTF. Written as DNA, the CDR3 is TGCGCCAGCAGCCAATCTTCTGGGGCGTCCGACTCTTGGTATGGCTACACCTTC.